Below, 25 T cell receptor beta chains from the same sample are listed, as sequenced in a study of T cell repertoires in cytomegalovirus infection. In TCRdb, the reads were re-called with MiXCR into one record per CDR3 protein. The repertoire holds about 220,000 distinct CDR3 sequences, approximately 40% seen once, with over 45% in the top ten. No antigen has been identified for these receptors. The sequences come from CD8+ T cells from cultured PBMCs, collected from culture after CMV antigen stimulation. Every receptor here comes from a human donor in good health (CMV status not recorded). Some clones in this sample may be carry-over from other donors' samples.

This clonotype has at least ten counts. J is TRBJ1-1 and V is TRBV6-1; TRBD1 matches 7 bases. The CDR3 covers 17 residues. The J segment lost 4 bases and the V segment lost 6 bases, leaving 17 bases of the junction unmatched. Germline lookup yields CDR1 MNHNS and CDR2 SASEGT. The DNA of the CDR3 is TGTGCCAGCAGCGAACACGACAGGGTAGGGGTCGGCACTGAAGCTTTCTTT. This gives the protein CASSEHDRVGVGTEAFF.

This sequence joins TRBV10-1 and TRBJ2-2; D gene uncertain. CDR1 and CDR2 from the germline V gene are WNHNN and SYGVQD (reference sequence). V lost 3 bases and J lost 6, with 5 bases in between. This CDR3 spans 12 amino acids. The CDR3: CASSDKAGELFF. As DNA, the CDR3 is TGCGCCAGCAGTGACAAGGCCGGGGAGCTGTTTTTT.

This chain joins TRBV2 and TRBJ2-1, with 9 bases matching TRBD2. This CDR3 is 14 amino acids long. Trimming at V came to 8 bases and at J to 10 bases, leaving 12 bases not matched to a gene. Looked up from germline, CDR1 is SNHLY and CDR2 is FYNNEI. CDR3: CASLGAGGLREQFF. CDR3 DNA sequence: TGTGCCAGCTTAGGAGCGGGGGGCCTCCGGGAGCAGTTCTTC.

The chain combines TRBV28 with TRBJ1-1; 12 nucleotides match TRBD1. J gave up 6 bases and V 0 bases, and 5 bases lay outside the gene matches. CDR3 size: 16 residues. Germline-derived CDR1 and CDR2 are MDHEN and SYDVKM. The DNA for the CDR3 is TGTGCCAGCAGTTTATGGGGGACAGGGGGCGCGTCTGAAGCTTTCTTT. Translating gives CASSLWGTGGASEAFF.

This clonotype was observed a few times. The chain employs TRBV23-1 and TRBJ1-6; D gene unclear. TRBV23-1 carries the ORF label, with uncertain function. The CDR3 has 15 amino acids. Trimming removed 0 bases from V and 5 bases from J, with 8 bases in between. The CDR3 coding sequence is TGCGCCAGCAGTCAATCCTGCGAGGATAATTCACCCCTCCACTTT. Encoded protein: CASSQSCEDNSPLHF.

V gene TRBV6-1 combines with J gene TRBJ2-3; tentative D call: TRBD1 (6 bases). V dropped 4 bases and J dropped 1 base, with 6 bases sitting between them. Germline CDR1 reads MNHNS; CDR2 reads SASEGT. CDR3 size: 13 residues. In DNA form, the CDR3 reads TGTGCCAGCAGTGGGACAGGCACAGATACGCAGTATTTT. Protein: CASSGTGTDTQYF.

The V and J genes are TRBV6-6 and TRBJ2-3, with D possibly being TRBD2 (5 bases). V was clipped by 6 bases and J by 6 bases, with 16 bases between them. Germline V gives CDR1 MNHNY, CDR2 SVGAGI (reference sequence). The CDR3 has 14 residues. CDR3 DNA sequence: TGTGCCAGCAGGGCTAGCACAACCATGGATACGCAGTATTTT. This sequence encodes CASRASTTMDTQYF.

The rearrangement joins TRBV12-5 to TRBJ1-5; D is undetermined. From germline, CDR1 is LGHNT and CDR2 FRNRAP. This CDR3 is built from 19 residues. Trimming removed 2 bases from V and 5 bases from J, with 25 bases in between. The CDR3 DNA follows: TGTGCTAGTGGTTTGACACCCTCGACCGGGGTGAGTTTGGATCAGCCCCAGCATTTT. Protein sequence: CASGLTPSTGVSLDQPQHF.

This clonotype has only a few counts. V usage is TRBV6-5 and J usage is TRBJ2-5; 15 positions match TRBD2. V lost 1 base to trimming and J lost 3 bases; unmatched junction nucleotides: 3. Germline lookup yields CDR1 MNHEY and CDR2 SVGAGI. This CDR3 has 17 residues. The CDR3 here is CASSYFGLAGGKETQYF. As DNA, the CDR3 is TGTGCCAGCAGTTACTTCGGACTAGCGGGGGGGAAAGAGACCCAGTACTTC.

Notes on this clonotype: An end of the junction differs from the germline gene, which may be a read error. The chain is built from TRBV14 and TRBJ2-7; TRBD1 aligns across 7 bases. The CDR3 covers 17 residues. Germline V gene lookup returns CDR1 SGHDN and CDR2 FVKESK. This CDR3 is CARSQGGTWGSGNEQYF. The CDR3 nucleotides read TGTGCCAGAAGCCAAGGGGGCACGTGGGGGTCGGGGAACGAGCAGTACTTC.

This clonotype has only a few counts. The genes are TRBV7-9 and TRBJ2-1, with D possibly TRBD1 on 6 matching bases. The CDR3 is made up of 11 amino acids. V lost 9 bases and J lost 4, with 7 bases in between. Germline CDR1 is SEHNR and CDR2 is FQNEAQ (reference sequence). CDR3 protein: CASGTYNEQFF. Here the CDR3 DNA reads TGTGCCAGTGGGACATACAATGAGCAGTTCTTC.

The chain joins TRBV2 to TRBJ1-3; D remains unclear. V lost 7 bases and J 0 bases, leaving 13 bases between the germline ends. From germline, CDR1 is SNHLY and CDR2 FYNNEI. This CDR3 is built from 15 residues. The CDR3 loop reads CASNDGEGSGNTIYF. The CDR3 nucleotides are TGTGCCAGCAACGACGGAGAGGGCTCTGGAAACACCATATATTTT. Full variable domain (outside the CDR3, taken from reference TRBV2 and TRBJ1-3): EPEVTQTPSHQVTQMGQEVILRCVPISNHLYFYWYRQILGQKVEFLVSFYNNEISEKSEIFDDQFSVERPDGSNFTLKIRSTKLEDSAMYFCASNDGEGSGNTIYFGEGSWLTVV.

Remarks on this clonotype: Likely a read error: the CDR3 ends without its conserved phenylalanine or tryptophan. The chain recombines TRBV7-6 with TRBJ1-5, with D perhaps matching TRBD1 (6 bases). In germline, CDR1 is SGHVS, CDR2 FNYEAQ. CDR3 length: 14 amino acids. The CDR3 protein is CASSGGAIGQPQHL. DNA for the CDR3: TGTGCAAGCAGCGGGGGGGCGATTGGACAGCCCCAGCATTTA.

The V call is TRBV11-2, the J call TRBJ2-1; D gene ambiguous. V was shortened by 0 bases and J by 10 bases, with 13 bases between the two germline ends. Germline loops: CDR1 SGHAT, CDR2 FQNNGV. The CDR3 has 14 amino acids. The CDR3 DNA follows: TGTGCCAGCAGCTTAGATAACCGGTCTGGCGAGCAGTTCTTC. It encodes CASSLDNRSGEQFF.

This clonotype was seen a handful of times. V is TRBV12-5 and J is TRBJ2-1; TRBD2 is a possible D gene (6 bases). Trimming removed 7 bases from V and 4 bases from J, with 14 bases in between. The CDR3 consists of 14 residues. CDR1 is LGHNT, CDR2 FRNRAP, per germline. The CDR3 bases are TGTGCTAGTGACGCGGGACTGTTGTACAATGAGCAGTTCTTC. This translates into CASDAGLLYNEQFF.

This clonotype was seen a handful of times. The CDR3 bases are TGTGCCAGCAGTGACTTTCCGGAGGGAAACACTGAAGCTTTCTTT. The encoded protein is CASSDFPEGNTEAFF. The chain employs TRBV6-1 and TRBJ1-1, with no clear D. The CDR3 extends over 15 amino acids. V shed 3 bases and J shed 2 bases, with 13 bases lying between them. Germline assignment: CDR1 MNHNS and CDR2 SASEGT.

The chain is built from TRBV4-2 and TRBJ2-2; 9 bases fit TRBD2. The CDR3 loop spans 16 amino acids. Germline CDR1 reads LGHNA; CDR2 reads YNFKEQ. The ends lost 1 base at V and 6 bases at J; junction bases unmatched: 6. In DNA form, the CDR3 reads TGTGCCAGCAGCCAAGTGGGCGGGAGGGGCCCCGGGGAGCTGTTTTTT. As protein: CASSQVGGRGPGELFF.

The CDR3 DNA reads TGTGCCAGTAACCCCGGACCGTCCGATTCACCCCTCCACTTT. Amino acid sequence: CASNPGPSDSPLHF. The rearrangement links TRBV19 to TRBJ1-6; D unresolved. Between the trimmed V and J ends, which lost 7 bases and 8 bases, there was a span of 15 bases. This CDR3 region has 14 residues. Germline V gives CDR1 LNHDA, CDR2 SQIVND (reference sequence).

The V and J genes are TRBV14 and TRBJ2-1, with D hard to call. The CDR3 runs 14 residues. The ends were cut back, 3 bases at V and 7 bases at J, with 13 bases in the middle. CDR1 SGHDN and CDR2 FVKESK come from the germline V gene. The CDR3 reads CASSQISLQNEQFF. CDR3 coding DNA: TGTGCCAGCAGCCAGATCAGTTTACAGAATGAGCAGTTCTTC.

This clonotype appeared a few times. CDR3 in DNA: TGTGCCAGCAGCCCCTTCAGAGGCTCCTACGAGCAGTACTTC. Protein: CASSPFRGSYEQYF. J is TRBJ2-7 and V is TRBV7-6; D uncertain. V was clipped by 5 bases and J by 0 bases, with 11 bases between them. CDR1 is SGHVS, CDR2 FNYEAQ, per germline. This CDR3 region has 14 residues.

Here the CDR3 DNA reads TGTGCCAGCAGCTTTCAGCAGGATTCACCCCTCCACTTT. Translated, it gives CASSFQQDSPLHF. The chain joins TRBV5-6 to TRBJ1-6, with unresolved D. There are 13 residues in the CDR3. V was pared by 2 bases and J by 8 bases, with 8 bases between. CDR1 SGHDT and CDR2 YYEEEE come from the germline V gene.

The CDR3 sequence: CASSDLMGQDAYEQYF. CDR3 sequence (DNA): TGTGCCAGCAGCGACTTAATGGGTCAGGACGCCTACGAGCAGTACTTC. The gene calls are TRBV7-9 and TRBJ2-7; the D is unclear. The CDR3 sequence is 16 residues long. Trimming cost V 5 bases and J 2 bases, with 19 bases left between them. CDR1 and CDR2 from the germline V gene are SEHNR and FQNEAQ (reference sequence).

The chain recombines TRBV7-2 with TRBJ1-3; D not certain. The CDR3 is 18 residues long. Trimming took 5 bases from V and 4 from J, leaving 24 bases between them. Germline CDR1 and CDR2: SGHTA and FQGNSA. CDR3 residues: CASSLPYRLTERGNTIYF. In nucleotides, the CDR3 is TGTGCCAGCAGCCTTCCATACAGACTAACGGAGCGGGGAAACACCATATATTTT.

This sequence joins TRBV27 and TRBJ2-3; D remains unclear. Germline V gives CDR1 MNHEY, CDR2 SMNVEV (reference sequence). The germline V and J ends were trimmed by 4 bases and 6 bases, with 17 bases remaining between them. The length of the CDR3 is 15 residues. The CDR3 DNA follows: TGTGCCAGCAGTTCCTATACCAACCGGCCGGATACGCAGTATTTT. Translation gives CASSSYTNRPDTQYF.

The chain joins TRBV19 to TRBJ2-2, with D perhaps matching TRBD1 (6 bases). The CDR3 runs to 15 residues. The germline V gene has CDR1 LNHDA and CDR2 SQIVND (reference sequence). V lost 9 bases and J 5 bases, leaving 19 bases between the germline ends. The CDR3 region has the DNA TGTGCCAGCAAACCGGGACACACTGGAACCGGGGAGCTGTTTTTT. Amino acid sequence: CASKPGHTGTGELFF.